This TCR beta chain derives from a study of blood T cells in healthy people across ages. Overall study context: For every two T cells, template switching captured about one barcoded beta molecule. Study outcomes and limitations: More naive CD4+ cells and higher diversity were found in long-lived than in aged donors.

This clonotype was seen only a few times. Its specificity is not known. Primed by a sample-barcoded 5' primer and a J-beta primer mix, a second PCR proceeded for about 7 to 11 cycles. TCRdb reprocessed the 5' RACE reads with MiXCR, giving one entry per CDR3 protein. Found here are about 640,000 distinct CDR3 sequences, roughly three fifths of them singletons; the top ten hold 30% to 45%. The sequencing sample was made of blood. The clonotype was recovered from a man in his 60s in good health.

Here the CDR3 DNA reads TGTGCCAGCAGCCCAGGGGGGCAGACTAACTATGGCTACACCTTC. This gives the protein CASSPGGQTNYGYTF. The chain combines TRBV7-2 with TRBJ1-2, with TRBD1 matching 7 bases. V lost 5 bases, J lost 0 bases, and 6 bases stayed unmatched. The germline gives CDR1 SGHTA, CDR2 FQGNSA. This CDR3 is 15 amino acids long.